Here is one T cell receptor beta chain with its context. Antigen specificity is unknown. The entry originates in a study of cytomegalovirus exposure and HLA in healthy donors. Study results and caveats: CMV serostatus was the sole immune exposure information available.

The PCR was carried out with 60 Vbeta primers and 13 Jbeta primers. Assay used: immunoSEQ multiplex PCR; TCRdb lists only in-frame clones, some missing. The sample contains 110,000 to 150,000 clones, roughly three quarters of which appear only once. Per germline, CDR1 LNHNV and CDR2 YYDKDF (reference sequence). The V segment lost 3 bases and the J segment 8 bases; nucleotides outside the gene matches: 12. This CDR3 contains 15 residues. This sequence joins TRBV15 and TRBJ1-2, with 7 positions matching TRBD1. The source of this sequence is a female donor in good health and CMV-seronegative. The specimen was PBMCs. The CDR3 region has the DNA TGTGCCACCAGCAGCCCTCCCCCGGACAGGTCAGGCTACACCTTC. Amino acid sequence: CATSSPPPDRSGYTF.